The 14 T cell receptor beta chains below all came from one sample that was sequenced in a study of T cell repertoires in cytomegalovirus infection (dated by TCRdb to about 2019). This sample was sequenced with an Illumina HiSeq 1500. TCRdb cleaned the public reads at Q25 with fastp, built clones with MiXCR and kept in-frame beta chains. Each entry merges the rows of one CDR3 protein and shows their most common DNA and genes. This sample is represented by around 180,000 distinct CDR3 sequences; 25% to 30% of them were singletons. The ten largest clones capture roughly 31% of the sample. Material for sequencing was PBMCs. The receptors stem from a human donor in good health (CMV status not recorded). Some clones in this sample may be carry-over from other donors' samples.

This clonotype showed up many times. The chain uses TRBV4-2 and TRBJ2-5; no firm D call. V was shortened by 0 bases and J by 2 bases, with 4 bases between the two germline ends. From germline, CDR1 is LGHNA and CDR2 YNFKEQ. The CDR3 consists of 13 residues. CDR3 sequence (DNA): TGTGCCAGCAGCCAAGATGGTCAAGAGACCCAGTACTTC. It translates to CASSQDGQETQYF.

The chain carries TRBV6-6 and TRBJ2-7; TRBD1 is a possible D gene (5 bases). The germline V gene has CDR1 MNHNY and CDR2 SVGAGI (reference sequence). V lost 2 bases and J 0 bases, leaving 20 bases between the germline ends. This CDR3 region has 18 residues. CDR3 nucleotide sequence: TGTGCCAGCAGTTACCCGAGACCGAAGGACACCAGCTCCTACGAGCAGTACTTC. Protein product: CASSYPRPKDTSSYEQYF.

Concerning this clonotype: An end of the junction differs from the germline gene, which may be a read error. The gene calls are TRBV7-7 and TRBJ2-7; D call uncertain. The CDR3 runs to 13 residues. Germline V lookup: CDR1 SSHAT, CDR2 FNYEAQ (reference sequence). CDR3 region: CASSLGIGNEQYF. The CDR3 DNA reads as TGTGCTAGCAGCTTAGGTATCGGCAACGAGCAGTACTTC.

This sequence joins TRBV3-1 and TRBJ1-1, with TRBD1 as a possible D gene (6 bases). Trimming took 0 bases from V and 6 from J, leaving 14 bases between them. The germline CDR1 and CDR2 sequences are LGHDT and YNNKEL (reference sequence). The CDR3 has 15 residues. The CDR3 DNA follows: TGTGCCAGCAGCCAAGATTGGGGGCTAAGGCCTGAAGCTTTCTTT. Translated, it gives CASSQDWGLRPEAFF.

About this clonotype itself: A single base separates this from a much larger clone, so it may be a read error. The genes are TRBV11-2 and TRBJ1-3, with D maybe TRBD1 (5 bases). From germline, CDR1 is SGHAT and CDR2 FQNNGV. V was shortened by 5 bases and J by 2 bases, with 13 bases between the two germline ends. This CDR3 is 15 amino acids long. The CDR3 DNA follows: TGTGCCAGCAGCCTACGTGGGGACCCTGGAAACACCATATATTTT. It yields the protein CASSLRGDPGNTIYF.

Only a few counts were recorded for this clonotype. This sequence joins TRBV12-3 or TRBV12-4 and TRBJ1-6; unclear D gene. V lost 6 bases to trimming and J lost 6 bases, with 18 bases between them. The CDR3 totals 16 residues. The CDR3 DNA sequence: TGTGCCAGCAGCCCGACCGCCGGGTCTACTAATTCACCCCTCCACTTT. Translating it yields CASSPTAGSTNSPLHF.

Concerning this clonotype: It is likely a read error, because the conserved phenylalanine at the end of the CDR3 is missing. In DNA form, the CDR3 reads TGTGCCAGCAGCTGGACAGGAGGATCGGGAGAGACCCAGTACTAC. This encodes CASSWTGGSGETQYY. This chain connects TRBV14 to TRBJ2-5; TRBD1 matches 7 bases. V lost 5 bases and J lost 4; bases outside the gene matches: 10. This CDR3 region has 15 residues. Germline CDR1 SGHDN, CDR2 FVKESK.

The chain is built from TRBV7-9 and TRBJ2-5, with TRBD2 matching 8 bases. V trimming: 6 bases; J trimming: 4 bases; junction bases outside the gene matches: 16. Germline V gives CDR1 SEHNR, CDR2 FQNEAQ (reference sequence). This CDR3 contains 17 residues. CDR3 sequence (DNA): TGTGCCAGCAGGCGAGCCCCCTCAGGGACTAGAAGAGAGACCCAGTACTTC. Translated, it gives CASRRAPSGTRRETQYF. The full variable domain, with the rest looked up from reference TRBV7-9 and TRBJ2-5, is DTGVSQNPRHKITKRGQNVTFRCDPISEHNRLYWYRQTLGQGPEFLTYFQNEAQLEKSRLLSDRFSAERPKGSFSTLEIQRTEQGDSAMYLCASRRAPSGTRRETQYFGPGTRLLVL.

This clonotype came up once. The chain carries TRBV6-1 and TRBJ2-1, with 11 bases that match TRBD1. J was trimmed by 3 bases and V by 5 bases; bases with no gene match: 15. Germline-derived CDR1 and CDR2 are MNHNS and SASEGT. This CDR3 has 19 residues. In DNA, the CDR3 is TGTGCCAGCAGTCGCCGGACAGGGGGCGCAGGGGGGGACTACAATGAGCAGTTCTTC. It translates to CASSRRTGGAGGDYNEQFF.

A word on this clonotype: A read error may produce the germline difference seen at one junction end. The chain carries TRBV7-6 and TRBJ1-1, with no clear D. The CDR3 spans 14 residues. CDR1 and CDR2 from the germline V gene are SGHVS and FNYEAQ. Here the CDR3 reads CASSPGGPGTEACF. The CDR3 coding sequence is TGTGCCAGCAGCCCCGGTGGACCGGGAACTGAAGCTTGCTTT.

This clonotype was detected only a few times. The chain joins TRBV7-2 to TRBJ2-3; TRBD2 is a possible D gene (5 bases). CDR3 length equals 14 residues. V was pared by 2 bases and J by 3 bases, with 9 bases between. Germline V lookup: CDR1 SGHTA, CDR2 FQGNSA. CDR3 coding DNA: TGTGCCAGCAGCTTAACGCGCGGGACAGATACGCAGTATTTT. Residues: CASSLTRGTDTQYF.

This rearrangement joins TRBV12-3 or TRBV12-4 to TRBJ1-1, with D hard to call. The V end was cut by 1 base, the J end by 9 bases, with 6 bases between. There are 11 residues in the CDR3. In DNA, the CDR3 is TGTGCCAGCAGTTTAGAGGTAAAAGCTTTCTTT. Protein product: CASSLEVKAFF.

This clonotype was counted ten times or more. The CDR3 loop reads CASSLGTENTQYF. CDR3 DNA: TGTGCCAGCAGCTTGGGGACAGAAAATACGCAGTATTTT. The gene calls are TRBV7-3 and TRBJ2-3, with TRBD1 identical over 7 bases. This CDR3 is 13 amino acids long. V lost 3 bases and J lost 7; bases outside the gene matches: 4. Germline CDR1 is SGHTA and CDR2 is FQGTGA.

The chain couples TRBV29-1 to TRBJ2-1; D not resolved. Germline CDR1 reads SQVTM; CDR2 reads ANQGSEA. The CDR3 is 14 residues long. With 3 bases removed from V and 4 bases from J, the gap between germline ends came to 13 bases. The CDR3 DNA is TGCAGCGTTGAGAATCGATACAGATACAATGAGCAGTTCTTC. Translated: CSVENRYRYNEQFF.